This T cell receptor (beta chain) was sequenced in a study of T cells in Graves' hyperthyroidism and ophthalmopathy. Amplified regions were TCR beta CDR3 sequences from RNA transcripts. TCR CDR3 underwent first-round RT-PCR with the HTBI primer set. TCRdb re-called the multiplex PCR reads with MiXCR, one entry per CDR3 protein. The sample consists of around 300,000 distinct CDR3 sequences, approximately 20% of them appearing once. The origin of this receptor is a man in his thirties or forties with Graves' ophthalmopathy. Input material: blood.

This chain's CDR3 is CASRSLEGGSSYNEQFF. The CDR3 DNA sequence: TGTGCCAGCAGGTCTTTGGAGGGGGGGAGCTCCTACAATGAGCAGTTCTTC. J is TRBJ2-1 and V is TRBV2, with a tentative D call TRBD2 (7 bases). CDR1 is SNHLY, CDR2 FYNNEI, per germline. Trimming removed 6 bases at V and 0 bases at J, with 18 bases between. The CDR3 has 17 residues.